The sequence of this T cell receptor beta chain was determined in a study of control samples from healthy donors and cancer patients. TCRdb's copy holds only in-frame clones and misses some; the assay was immunoSEQ multiplex PCR. The repertoire holds around 120,000 clones, with around nine tenths as singletons. Trimming left V 0 bases short and J 3 bases short, with 10 bases between. Germline V gives CDR1 SGDLS, CDR2 YYNGEE. The CDR3 loop spans 15 amino acids. Sequencing input: blood. The chain recombines TRBV9 with TRBJ2-1, with D hard to call. The TCR originated in a man aged 35-49 years in good health. This CDR3 reads CASSVARAHYNEQFF. For the CDR3, the DNA is TGTGCCAGCAGCGTAGCCCGGGCCCACTACAATGAGCAGTTCTTC. Complete variable domain (other parts from reference TRBV9 and TRBJ2-1): DSGVTQTPKHLITATGQRVTLRCSPRSGDLSVYWYQQSLDQGLQFLIQYYNGEERAKGNILERFSAQQFPDLHSELNLSSLELGDSALYFCASSVARAHYNEQFFGPGTRLTVL.